This T cell receptor beta chain was obtained from a study of Ad26.COV2.S vaccination and SARS-CoV-2 variants. Study overall: Donor had been placed in the Ad26.COV2.S arm of the COV1001 trial. Into the muscle, Ad26.COV2.S was dosed once or twice, 56 days apart.

Findings of the study overall: Similar non-spike TCR breadth was observed in recipients of vaccine and of placebo. Post-vaccination breadth of spike-specific CD8+ and CD4+ T cell responses was reportedly substantial.

Assay used: immunoSEQ multiplex PCR; TCRdb lists only in-frame clones, some missing. The sample lists approximately 420,000 clones; around nine tenths were seen once. As to treatment: around 19 received Ad26.COV2.S at low or high dose, single or two shots; 5 received placebo; per-sample allocation not given. The investigators took samples on day 63 after the first vaccine or placebo injection. Note on this clone: The antigen remains unidentified.

The sequencing used peripheral blood, collected in a trial of Ad26.COV2.S vaccine versus placebo. The clonotype was recovered from a person between 18 and 65 years old who received the Ad26.COV2.S COVID-19 vaccine or a placebo.

This CDR3 is CASSQGQELNTEAFF. The CDR3 DNA follows: TGCGCCAGCAGCCAAGGACAGGAATTGAACACTGAAGCTTTCTTT. J is TRBJ1-1 and V is TRBV4-1, with D possibly matching TRBD1 (6 bases). This CDR3 comprises 15 residues. V was pared by 1 base and J by 0 bases, with 9 bases between. The germline gives CDR1 MGHRA, CDR2 YSYEKL.